This entry lists 25 T cell receptor beta chains sequenced from one sample in a study of shared clonotypes between healthy human individuals. Naive CD8 cells lacked CD45RO and underwent positive selection for CCR7, leaving out terminally differentiated effector memory CD45RA+ cells. Profiled with immunoSEQ multiplex PCR; TCRdb holds only in-frame clones, not every one. The sample comprises roughly 600,000 clones, more than 95% of which are singletons, and 0.25% to 0.35% rests with the top ten. Sequencing was done on a sample of naive CD8+ T cells sorted from blood. The receptor source for this set is a man aged 25 to 40 in good health.

This chain connects TRBV9 to TRBJ2-2, with D hard to call. Germline loops: CDR1 SGDLS, CDR2 YYNGEE. The CDR3 has 15 residues. Between the trimmed V and J ends, which lost 3 bases and 2 bases, there was a span of 11 bases. CDR3 sequence reads: CASSGPRLNTGELFF. The CDR3 coding sequence is TGTGCCAGCAGCGGCCCTAGACTCAACACCGGGGAGCTGTTTTTT. Full variable domain (missing parts from reference TRBV9 and TRBJ2-2): DSGVTQTPKHLITATGQRVTLRCSPRSGDLSVYWYQQSLDQGLQFLIQYYNGEERAKGNILERFSAQQFPDLHSELNLSSLELGDSALYFCASSGPRLNTGELFFGEGSRLTVL.

This clone showed up just once. The rearrangement uses TRBV7-9 and TRBJ2-5; D gene uncertain. V was shortened by 1 base and J by 7 bases, with 10 bases between the two germline ends. The CDR3 spans 13 residues. Germline CDR1 SEHNR, CDR2 FQNEAQ (reference sequence). Written as DNA, the CDR3 is TGTGCCAGCAGCTTAGAGCCCCCGGGGACCCAGTACTTC. Translation: CASSLEPPGTQYF.

The chain is built from TRBV19 and TRBJ2-5; 12 bases fit TRBD2. Germline V gene sequence: CDR1 LNHDA, CDR2 SQIVND (reference sequence). J gave up 5 bases and V 4 bases, and 8 bases lay outside the gene matches. The CDR3 contains 16 residues. The CDR3 spells CASSTRLAGDSETQYF. CDR3 bases: TGTGCCAGTAGTACTCGACTAGCGGGAGATTCGGAGACCCAGTACTTC.

The chain carries TRBV7-9 and TRBJ2-3; D possibly corresponds to TRBD1 (5 bases). The V and J ends lost 5 bases and 2 bases respectively, with 11 bases between them. The CDR3 sequence is 14 residues long. Germline CDR1 and CDR2: SEHNR and FQNEAQ (reference sequence). Written as DNA, the CDR3 is TGTGCCAGCAGCAAAAGGGGTTCCACAGATACGCAGTATTTT. Translation gives CASSKRGSTDTQYF.

This clone came up once. The chain carries TRBV30 and TRBJ2-1; D is possibly TRBD2 (6 bases). The CDR3 extends over 15 amino acids. Germline V lookup: CDR1 GTSNPN, CDR2 SVGIG (reference sequence). The V end was cut by 2 bases, the J end by 4 bases, with 15 bases between. The CDR3 coding sequence is TGTGCCTGGAGTTCACTAGCTCCCTCTTACAATGAGCAGTTCTTC. It yields the protein CAWSSLAPSYNEQFF.

The chain links TRBV14 to TRBJ2-7; the match to TRBD1 covers 10 bases. The CDR3 runs 18 residues. Trimming at V came to 1 base and at J to 7 bases, leaving 16 bases not matched to a gene. Germline V gene lookup returns CDR1 SGHDN and CDR2 FVKESK. CDR3 loop: CASSQASLGTGDRYEQYF. For the CDR3, the DNA is TGTGCCAGCAGCCAAGCGTCATTGGGGACAGGGGATCGGTATGAGCAGTACTTC.

The V gene is TRBV27, the J gene TRBJ2-1; 11 positions match TRBD2. This CDR3 contains 16 residues. Germline-derived CDR1 and CDR2 are MNHEY and SMNVEV (reference sequence). The V and J ends lost 1 base and 15 bases, in that order; junction bases with no gene match: 14. The CDR3 DNA follows: TGTGCCAGCAGTTTATTTAGCGGGAGGGCTCCCCTAGGCGCGTTCTTC. The encoded protein is CASSLFSGRAPLGAFF.

The V and J genes are TRBV11-2 and TRBJ2-5; a possible D gene is TRBD1 (5 bases). The V and J ends lost 4 bases and 2 bases respectively, with 11 bases between them. CDR1 is SGHAT and CDR2 is FQNNGV in the germline V gene. The CDR3 is 14 amino acids. CDR3 sequence reads: CASSSWTSQETQYF. The CDR3 DNA reads TGTGCCAGCAGCTCCTGGACATCGCAAGAGACCCAGTACTTC.

As concerns this clone: The sample holds other DNA sequences that translate to the same CDR3. This chain connects TRBV27 to TRBJ2-7, with D possibly matching TRBD1 (6 bases). V gave up 5 bases and J gave up 1 base, with 9 bases separating them. This CDR3 spans 13 amino acids. Germline V gene sequence: CDR1 MNHEY, CDR2 SMNVEV (reference sequence). The CDR3 reads CASSPGHSYEQYF. CDR3 DNA sequence: TGTGCCAGCAGTCCGGGACATTCCTACGAGCAGTACTTC.

As for this clone: Distinct nucleotide sequences in the sample also encode this CDR3. The J gene is TRBJ2-7, the V gene TRBV4-3; D perhaps matches TRBD1 (6 bases). CDR3 length: 13 amino acids. Germline V gives CDR1 LGHNA, CDR2 YSLEER. With 3 bases removed from V and 2 bases from J, the gap between germline ends came to 8 bases. Written as DNA, the CDR3 is TGCGCCAGCAGCCAGGACAGAGCCTACGAGCAGTACTTC. Translated: CASSQDRAYEQYF.

The CDR3 loop is CASSQDRISYGYTF. As DNA, the CDR3 is TGCGCCAGCAGCCAAGATCGGATAAGCTATGGCTACACCTTC. The chain carries TRBV4-3 and TRBJ1-2; no definite D call. The CDR3 extends over 14 amino acids. Trimming pared 0 bases from V and 4 bases from J, leaving 9 bases between. Per the germline V gene, CDR1 is LGHNA and CDR2 is YSLEER.

The chain carries TRBV19 and TRBJ1-2, with 8 bases aligning to TRBD1. The germline V gene has CDR1 LNHDA and CDR2 SQIVND (reference sequence). Trimming removed 3 bases from V and 7 bases from J; junction bases left unmatched: 10. The CDR3 spans 15 residues. The CDR3 nucleotides read TGTGCCAGTAGTATGCTGCCAGGGGGCAGCGGTGGCTACACCTTC. This gives the protein CASSMLPGGSGGYTF.

V usage is TRBV13 and J usage is TRBJ1-2; no clear D. The germline gives CDR1 PRHDT, CDR2 FYEKMQ (reference sequence). Trimming shortened V by 5 bases and J by 2 bases, and 18 bases separated the two germline ends. This CDR3 region has 16 residues. CDR3 in DNA: TGTGCCAGCAGCCATCGGTCCGCCGGGCGCAACTATGGCTACACCTTC. Its translation is CASSHRSAGRNYGYTF.

The J gene is TRBJ1-2, the V gene TRBV27; possibly TRBD1 for D (6 bases). Germline CDR1 reads MNHEY; CDR2 reads SMNVEV (reference sequence). The ends were cut back, 8 bases at V and 4 bases at J, with 11 bases in the middle. This CDR3 has 12 residues. In nucleotides, the CDR3 is TGTGCCAGCCGGGCAGGGGCCTATGGCTACACCTTC. It specifies CASRAGAYGYTF.

This chain joins TRBV7-2 and TRBJ2-3; possible D gene TRBD2, 5 bases. The V gene's germline CDR1 is SGHTA and CDR2 FQGNSA. With 3 bases removed from V and 0 bases from J, the gap between germline ends came to 7 bases. The CDR3 runs to 14 residues. The CDR3 DNA follows: TGTGCCAGCAGCTTTGGCGGGAGCACAGATACGCAGTATTTT. Translating gives CASSFGGSTDTQYF. Full variable domain (missing parts from reference TRBV7-2 and TRBJ2-3): GAGVSQSPSNKVTEKGKDVELRCDPISGHTALYWYRQSLGQGLEFLIYFQGNSAPDKSGLPSDRFSAERTGGSVSTLTIQRTQQEDSAVYLCASSFGGSTDTQYFGPGTRLTVL.

The chain couples TRBV18 to TRBJ2-7; a weak D match, TRBD1 (5 bases). V gave up 0 bases and J gave up 6 bases, with 15 bases separating them. Germline values: CDR1 KGHSH, CDR2 LQKENI. The CDR3 sequence is 15 residues long. The CDR3 reads CASSPPGKGIGEQYF. The CDR3 bases are TGTGCCAGCTCACCACCGGGAAAGGGGATTGGCGAGCAGTACTTC.

V usage is TRBV7-9 and J usage is TRBJ2-7; D not resolved. V gave up 1 base and J gave up 1 base, with 8 bases separating them. CDR3 size: 14 residues. Per germline, CDR1 SEHNR and CDR2 FQNEAQ (reference sequence). CDR3 coding DNA: TGTGCCAGCAGCTTAGATGTGGAGTCCTACGAGCAGTACTTC. Translated, it gives CASSLDVESYEQYF.

J is TRBJ2-7 and V is TRBV29-1; D may be TRBD1 or TRBD2 (7 bases each). Germline V lookup: CDR1 SQVTM, CDR2 ANQGSEA. Trimming took off 7 bases at V and 2 bases at J, with 18 bases between the two ends. This CDR3 has 14 amino acids. The CDR3 DNA reads as TGCAGCGCCGAGGGGGCGGGAGAAACCTACGAGCAGTACTTC. It yields the protein CSAEGAGETYEQYF.

Only one count was recorded for this clone. The chain recombines TRBV13 with TRBJ2-2; D is possibly TRBD2 (6 bases). There are 12 residues in the CDR3. Trimming stripped 4 bases from V and 8 bases from J, with 8 bases between. In germline, CDR1 is PRHDT, CDR2 FYEKMQ (reference sequence). The DNA of the CDR3 is TGTGCCAGCAGCTCCCGGGGGGGGGAGCTGTTTTTT. Its protein is CASSSRGGELFF.

This clone occurred once. V is TRBV7-3 and J is TRBJ2-3; 7 bases are a match to TRBD2. Germline CDR1 is SGHTA and CDR2 is FQGTGA. The ends lost 2 bases at V and 2 bases at J; junction bases unmatched: 13. This CDR3 region has 18 residues. CDR3 sequence (DNA): TGTGCCAGCAGCTTATATCATGGGGCTAGCGGCTCCACAGATACGCAGTATTTT. Residues: CASSLYHGASGSTDTQYF.

DNA of the CDR3: TGTGCCAGCAGTCTCCCACGTTTAGCGGGAGGGGATTACGAGCAGTACTTC. It encodes CASSLPRLAGGDYEQYF. V usage is TRBV28 and J usage is TRBJ2-7, with 11 bases aligning to TRBD2. The CDR3 covers 17 residues. CDR1 is MDHEN, CDR2 SYDVKM, per germline. The ends lost 5 bases at V and 4 bases at J; junction bases unmatched: 13.

The chain recombines TRBV30 with TRBJ2-5; 12 nucleotides match TRBD2. V lost 4 bases to trimming and J lost 5 bases; unmatched junction nucleotides: 11. This CDR3 comprises 16 residues. Germline CDR1 is GTSNPN and CDR2 is SVGIG (reference sequence). The CDR3 region has the DNA TGTGCCTGGAAACGGCTAGCGGGAGGGCCGGGGGAGACCCAGTACTTC. It translates to CAWKRLAGGPGETQYF.

The rearrangement joins TRBV7-9 to TRBJ2-7, with 9 positions matching TRBD1. The germline V gene encodes CDR1 SEHNR and CDR2 FQNEAQ (reference sequence). This CDR3 contains 14 residues. The V gene end was trimmed by 4 bases and the J gene end by 5 bases; junction bases not matched to a gene: 6. In DNA, the CDR3 is TGTGCCAGCAGCTCAGGACAGGGGACCGACGAGCAGTACTTC. Translating gives CASSSGQGTDEQYF.

Here the CDR3 reads CAISERTSGMIGELFF. The DNA of the CDR3 is TGTGCCATCAGTGAGCGTACTAGCGGGATGATCGGGGAGCTGTTTTTT. The rearrangement joins TRBV10-3 to TRBJ2-2; 10 bases align to TRBD2. Germline values: CDR1 ENHRY, CDR2 SYGVKD. Trimming removed 2 bases from V and 7 bases from J; junction bases left unmatched: 7. The CDR3 extends over 16 amino acids.

The genes are TRBV9 and TRBJ2-1; 13 positions agree with TRBD2. The CDR3 spans 15 residues. The V gene's germline CDR1 is SGDLS and CDR2 YYNGEE. Unmatched junction bases numbered 2, after V lost 0 bases and J lost 8 bases. CDR3 coding DNA: TGTGCCAGCAGCGTAGGGACTAGCGGGGGTGATGAGCAGTTCTTC. Translated, it gives CASSVGTSGGDEQFF.